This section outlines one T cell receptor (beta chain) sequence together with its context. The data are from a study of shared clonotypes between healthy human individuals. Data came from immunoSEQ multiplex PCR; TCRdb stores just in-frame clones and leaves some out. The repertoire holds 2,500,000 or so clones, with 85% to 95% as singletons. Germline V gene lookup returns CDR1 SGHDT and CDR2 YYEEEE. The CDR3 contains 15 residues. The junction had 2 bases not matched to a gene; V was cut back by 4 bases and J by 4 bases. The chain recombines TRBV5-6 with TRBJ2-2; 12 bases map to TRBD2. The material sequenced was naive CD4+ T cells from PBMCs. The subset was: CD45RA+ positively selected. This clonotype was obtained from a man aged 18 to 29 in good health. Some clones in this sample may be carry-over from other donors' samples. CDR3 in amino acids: CASSLAGGATGELFF. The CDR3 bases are TGTGCCAGCAGCCTAGCGGGAGGGGCCACCGGGGAGCTGTTTTTT.